The 14 T cell receptor beta chains below all came from one sample that was sequenced in a study of radiotherapy plus CTLA-4 blockade in lung cancer. Measured with immunoSEQ multiplex PCR; TCRdb has only the in-frame clones, and not every one. The profile shows approximately 80,000 clones, 60% to 85% of them singletons. The source was peripheral blood, collected from a patient treated with radiotherapy plus ipilimumab. All receptors come from a human donor with non-small cell lung cancer whose response to radiotherapy plus ipilimumab could not be evaluated. Some clones in this sample may be carry-over from other donors' samples.

V gene TRBV19 combines with J gene TRBJ1-1; D gene unclear. Germline V CDR1 and CDR2: LNHDA, SQIVND (reference sequence). With 9 bases removed from V and 0 bases from J, the gap between germline ends came to 17 bases. The CDR3 runs to 15 residues. The CDR3 sequence: CARHQNLPMNTEAFF. CDR3 coding DNA: TGTGCCAGACACCAAAACCTCCCCATGAACACTGAAGCTTTCTTT.

This clone has only a few counts. The chain couples TRBV2 to TRBJ2-7, with TRBD2 matching over 11 bases. Looked up from germline, CDR1 is SNHLY and CDR2 is FYNNEI. The V segment lost 6 bases and the J segment 2 bases; nucleotides outside the gene matches: 6. The CDR3 is made up of 15 amino acids. This chain's CDR3 is CASSQDSGGAYEQYF. The CDR3 bases are TGTGCCAGCAGCCAAGATAGCGGGGGGGCCTACGAGCAGTACTTC.

This rearrangement joins TRBV6-5 to TRBJ2-7; weak D call: TRBD2 (6 bases). The CDR3 is 14 amino acids. Germline CDR1 reads MNHEY; CDR2 reads SVGAGI. The V and J ends lost 6 bases and 6 bases respectively, with 18 bases between them. The CDR3 loop reads CASRPNAGIGEQYF. Here the CDR3 DNA reads TGTGCCAGCAGGCCGAATGCGGGAATCGGCGAGCAGTACTTC.

The sample holds one count of this clone. CDR3 region: CAWRLAGGNEQFF. The CDR3, as DNA: TGTGCCTGGAGGCTAGCGGGGGGGAATGAGCAGTTCTTC. This sequence joins TRBV30 and TRBJ2-1, with 12 bases identical to TRBD2. The germline V gene encodes CDR1 GTSNPN and CDR2 SVGIG (reference sequence). This CDR3 has 13 residues. J lost 7 bases, V lost 3 bases, and 1 base had no gene match.

The chain combines TRBV29-1 with TRBJ2-3; 9 bases line up with TRBD2. With 6 bases clipped from V and 1 base from J, the junction kept 5 bases outside the gene matches. The CDR3 totals 14 residues. Germline CDR1 SQVTM, CDR2 ANQGSEA. CDR3 DNA: TGCAGCGTGGGGAGGACTAGCGGCACAGATACGCAGTATTTT. Translated: CSVGRTSGTDTQYF.

In the case of this clone: Other nucleotide sequences in the sample specify the same CDR3. This chain joins TRBV7-8 and TRBJ2-3, with D perhaps matching TRBD2 (6 bases). CDR3 size: 16 residues. V was pared by 0 bases and J by 3 bases, with 13 bases between. The germline V gene has CDR1 SGHVS and CDR2 FQNEAQ. The CDR3 protein is CASSLAIGGRTDTQYF. The DNA for the CDR3 is TGTGCCAGCAGCTTAGCCATCGGGGGTAGGACAGATACGCAGTATTTT.

The CDR3 nucleotides are TGCGCCAGCAGCGCGGACAGGGGAGATGGCTACACCTTC. This sequence encodes CASSADRGDGYTF. V is TRBV5-1 and J is TRBJ1-2; 9 positions agree with TRBD1. Unmatched junction bases numbered 4, after V lost 4 bases and J lost 6 bases. The CDR3 is 13 amino acids. The germline gives CDR1 SGHRS, CDR2 YFSETQ.

This chain links TRBV6-6 with TRBJ1-3, with 9 nucleotides matching TRBD1. The V segment lost 6 bases and the J segment 4 bases; nucleotides outside the gene matches: 4. CDR3 length: 14 residues. Germline loops: CDR1 MNHNY, CDR2 SVGAGI (reference sequence). The CDR3 spells CASRVGTGGNTIYF. The DNA of the CDR3 is TGTGCCAGCAGGGTTGGGACAGGGGGAAACACCATATATTTT.

This clone is labeled medium-sized. The V gene is TRBV27, the J gene TRBJ1-2; 7 bases are shared with TRBD1. The CDR3 is 15 amino acids. V trimming: 0 bases; J trimming: 4 bases; junction bases outside the gene matches: 5. Germline loops: CDR1 MNHEY, CDR2 SMNVEV (reference sequence). The CDR3 nucleotides read TGTGCCAGCAGTTTATCACAGGGGACGATCTATGGCTACACCTTC. Translated, it gives CASSLSQGTIYGYTF.

J is TRBJ2-2 and V is TRBV5-6; no reliable D call. V gave up 4 bases and J gave up 8 bases, with 6 bases separating them. Germline CDR1 is SGHDT and CDR2 is YYEEEE. This CDR3 region has 11 residues. The CDR3 region is CASSRLGELFF. In DNA form, the CDR3 reads TGTGCCAGCAGCCGTCTGGGGGAGCTGTTTTTT.

This clone was detected a few times. The V gene is TRBV28, the J gene TRBJ2-1; TRBD2 is a possible D gene (5 bases). Germline-derived CDR1 and CDR2 are MDHEN and SYDVKM. V gave up 6 bases and J gave up 9 bases, with 21 bases separating them. The CDR3 covers 15 residues. CDR3 loop: CASSSPEAVSSEQFF. As DNA, the CDR3 is TGTGCCAGCAGCTCTCCGGAGGCGGTGTCTAGTGAGCAGTTCTTC.

The chain joins TRBV6-4 to TRBJ2-2; 10 bases match TRBD2. J lost 2 bases, V lost 0 bases, and 3 bases had no gene match. The germline CDR1 and CDR2 sequences are MRHNA and SNTAGT. This CDR3 comprises 17 residues. For the CDR3, the DNA is TGTGCCAGCAGTGACTCCAGCGGGGGGGCCAACACCGGGGAGCTGTTTTTT. It encodes CASSDSSGGANTGELFF.

The chain recombines TRBV29-1 with TRBJ1-5; D perhaps matches TRBD1 (6 bases). The CDR3 runs to 20 residues. V lost 3 bases to trimming and J lost 5 bases, with 32 bases between them. Germline V lookup: CDR1 SQVTM, CDR2 ANQGSEA. The CDR3 DNA reads as TGCAGCGTTGATAGCCGGGCCTTAGTTGGACAGCCAGTAATAGATCAGCCCCAGCATTTT. It yields the protein CSVDSRALVGQPVIDQPQHF.

This clone was picked up a small number of times. The V call is TRBV9, the J call TRBJ2-3, with D possibly matching TRBD1 (6 bases). The V end lost 4 bases, the J end lost 6 bases, and 9 bases lay between the germline ends. CDR1 is SGDLS and CDR2 is YYNGEE in the germline V gene. CDR3 size: 12 residues. The CDR3 here is CASSSTGDTQYF. The DNA for the CDR3 is TGTGCCAGCAGCTCCACAGGGGATACGCAGTATTTT.